The next 7 T cell receptor beta chains were all read from a single sample in a study of tumor-infiltrating lymphocytes in primary liver carcinoma. Unsorted bulk tissue (about 18-30 mg) underwent RNA and DNA co-extraction. A primer in the constant region served to generate TCR beta cDNA from roughly 450 ng of total RNA. ARM-PCR was slightly modified, and three nested multiplex PCR rounds with it gave rise to the TCR beta libraries. Amplification in the first two PCR rounds was performed using TRBV1-TRBV30 forward primers and a C-beta reverse primer for 10 cycles each. MiXCR, run by TCRdb on the multiplex PCR reads, gives a single entry per CDR3 protein. The sample has about 48,000 distinct CDR3 sequences; about three quarters are singletons. Sequenced sample: liver tumor tissue from sampling region 3. Subset: tumor region T3, left-lateral pole. The receptors shown here come from a man aged 35 to 55 with primary liver carcinoma and hepatitis B virus infection.

In regard to this clonotype: The junction differs from germline at one of its ends, possibly a read error. The J gene is TRBJ1-6, the V gene TRBV6-5; maybe TRBD1 (6 bases). This CDR3 has 17 residues. Germline V CDR1 and CDR2: MNHEY, SVGAGI. DNA for the CDR3: TGTACCAGCGGTCCCACACATGGGACATTTTATAATTCACCCCTCCACTTT. Translation: CTSGPTHGTFYNSPLHF.

This clonotype is medium-sized. The V gene is TRBV11-2, the J gene TRBJ2-2; a possible D gene is TRBD2 (6 bases). This CDR3 contains 14 residues. V lost 4 bases and J lost 8, with 14 bases in between. CDR1 and CDR2 (germline): SGHAT, FQNNGV. The CDR3 nucleotides read TGTGCCAGCAGCTCCTTTACTAGCTTTGGGGAGCTGTTTTTT. As protein: CASSSFTSFGELFF.

Comment on this clonotype: This could be a read error, since a much larger clone is one nucleotide away. The chain has TRBV5-1 and TRBJ2-7; 7 nucleotides match TRBD1. The V and J ends lost 1 base and 0 bases, in that order; junction bases with no gene match: 7. Germline loops: CDR1 SGHRS, CDR2 YFSETQ. This CDR3 is 16 amino acids long. CDR3 in DNA: TGCGCCAGCAGCTTGTCTCCCAGGGGGACCTCCTACGAGCAGTACTTC. This codes for CASSLSPRGTSYEQYF.

At least ten counts were recorded for this clonotype. CDR3 protein: CASSSSGLAGAYEQYF. In DNA, the CDR3 is TGTGCCAGCAGTTCCTCGGGACTAGCGGGAGCCTACGAGCAGTACTTC. V and J are TRBV28 and TRBJ2-7, with 14 positions matching TRBD2. The length of the CDR3 is 16 residues. With 4 bases clipped from V and 2 bases from J, the junction kept 4 bases outside the gene matches. The germline V gene encodes CDR1 MDHEN and CDR2 SYDVKM.

The chain joins TRBV29-1 to TRBJ1-2; no definite D call. The germline CDR1 and CDR2 sequences are SQVTM and ANQGSEA. The CDR3 is made up of 13 amino acids. Trimming pared 5 bases from V and 4 bases from J, leaving 14 bases between. Here the CDR3 DNA reads TGCAGCGTTCCTGACAACAGAATCTATGGCTACACCTTC. As protein: CSVPDNRIYGYTF.

V and J are TRBV5-5 and TRBJ2-3; 7 positions agree with TRBD2. The CDR3 runs to 15 residues. CDR1 SGHKS and CDR2 YYEKEE come from the germline V gene (reference sequence). The V segment lost 5 bases and the J segment 2 bases; nucleotides outside the gene matches: 8. The DNA for the CDR3 is TGTGCCAGCAGTTCGACTAGCCGCTACACAGATACGCAGTATTTT. It codes for CASSSTSRYTDTQYF.

This clonotype has a single count. Without the conserved terminal phenylalanine or tryptophan, this CDR3 likely stems from a read error. Because the CDR3's place on the DNA is in doubt, the DNA is left out and the CDR3 is given as listed by TCRdb. J is TRBJ2-2 and V is TRBV11-2; whether TRBD1, the table's D call, matches the DNA was not checked. CDR1 SGHAT and CDR2 FQNNGV come from the germline V gene. The CDR3 totals 16 residues, both ends included. CDR3 sequence reads: CASSSRQASGTGELFL.